This record covers a single T cell receptor (beta chain). Produced via immunoSEQ multiplex PCR; TCRdb's table is partial and in-frame only. This table holds about 82,000 clones, roughly 94% found once. CDR1 and CDR2 (germline): SGHTA, FQGNSA. V was cut by 2 bases and J by 7 bases, with 15 bases left in between. The CDR3 totals 15 residues. This sample was taken from a study of technical replicates of blood from a few donors. This TCR was sampled from a human donor in good health. Sequenced material: T cells isolated from PBMCs. The chain combines TRBV7-2 with TRBJ2-1; D perhaps matches TRBD2 (5 bases). DNA of the CDR3: TGTGCCAGCAGCTTACTCCCGGGATTTGGAAATGAGCAGTTCTTC. Encoded protein: CASSLLPGFGNEQFF.